This TCR beta chain came from a study of blood T cells in healthy people across ages. They isolated at least 7 million PBMCs from each sample. This CDR3 is 15 amino acids long. V lost 5 bases and J lost 3, with 17 bases in between. CDR1 and CDR2 (germline): DFQATT, SNEGSKA (reference sequence). This clonotype was detected a few times. Sample-barcoded 5' priming and a J-beta primer mix drove a second PCR of about 6 to 12 cycles. TCRdb recomputed calls from the 5' RACE reads with MiXCR, one row per CDR3 protein. The data contain about 400,000 distinct CDR3 sequences, approximately 52% of them singletons.

The material sequenced was blood. This receptor was identified in a man between 60 and 70 years old in good health. V and J are TRBV20-1 and TRBJ2-1; D may match TRBD1 or TRBD2 (5 bases each). DNA of the CDR3: TGCAGTGCTCGAGGGACGGTACGACGCTACAATGAGCAGTTCTTC. Translating gives CSARGTVRRYNEQFF.